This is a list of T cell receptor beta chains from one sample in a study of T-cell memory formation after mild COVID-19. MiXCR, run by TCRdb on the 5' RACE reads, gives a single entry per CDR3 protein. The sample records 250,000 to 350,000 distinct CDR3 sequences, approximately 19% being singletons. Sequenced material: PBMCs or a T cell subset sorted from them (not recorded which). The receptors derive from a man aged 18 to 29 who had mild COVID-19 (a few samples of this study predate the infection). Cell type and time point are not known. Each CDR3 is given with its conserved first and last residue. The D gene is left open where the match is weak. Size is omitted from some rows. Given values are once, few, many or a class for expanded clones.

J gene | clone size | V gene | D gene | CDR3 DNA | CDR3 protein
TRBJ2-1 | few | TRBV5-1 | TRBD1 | TGCGCCAGCAGCCCCGCCGGGACAGAAAACAATGAGCAGTTCTTC | CASSPAGTENNEQFF
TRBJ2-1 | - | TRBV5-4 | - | TGTGCCAGCAGTTATGAACGTGGGGTTGAGCAGTTCTTC | CASSYERGVEQFF
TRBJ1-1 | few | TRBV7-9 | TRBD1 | TGTGCCAGCAGCTCCCAGGGGGCTTACACTGAAGCTTTCTTT | CASSSQGAYTEAFF
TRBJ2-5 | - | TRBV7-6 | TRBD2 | TGTGCCAGCAGCTCTAGCGGGGGGTTGACCCAGTACTTC | CASSSSGGLTQYF
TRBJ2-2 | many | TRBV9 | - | TGTGCCAGCAGCGTAGCCAAGGGGAACACCGGGGAGCTGTTTTTT | CASSVAKGNTGELFF
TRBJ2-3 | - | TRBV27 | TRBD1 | TGTGCCAGCAGTTTATCGCGCAGGGGGCAGGGCACAGATACGCAGTATTTT | CASSLSRRGQGTDTQYF
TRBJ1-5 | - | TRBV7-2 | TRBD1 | TGTGCCAGCAGCTTAGCCTACGGGACAGGGGCTTATAGCAATCAGCCCCAGCATTTT | CASSLAYGTGAYSNQPQHF
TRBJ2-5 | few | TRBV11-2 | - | TGTGCCAGCAGCTTAGAAGGGAGCTCTGTCTGGTTTAAAGAGACCCAGTACTTC | CASSLEGSSVWFKETQYF
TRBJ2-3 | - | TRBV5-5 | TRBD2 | TGTGCCAGCAGCTTCGGACTAGCGGGGGGGAATACGCAGTATTTT | CASSFGLAGGNTQYF
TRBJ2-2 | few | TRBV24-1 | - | TGTGCCACCAGTGACCGGGGGACAGTTAACACCGGGGAGCTGTTTTTT | CATSDRGTVNTGELFF
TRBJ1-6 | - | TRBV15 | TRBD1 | TGTGCCGGTGGGACAGGGTCTTCACCCCTCCACTTT | CAGGTGSSPLHF
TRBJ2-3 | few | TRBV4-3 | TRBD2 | TGCGCCAGCAGCCAAGTAGGACTAGCGGGGGAATACACAGATACGCAGTATTTT | CASSQVGLAGEYTDTQYF
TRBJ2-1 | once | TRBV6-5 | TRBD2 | TGTGCCAGCAGTTACGTCGGGAGGAGAGAGCAGTTCTTC | CASSYVGRREQFF
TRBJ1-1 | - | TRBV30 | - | TGTGCCGGTTCACAGAATATGAACACTGAAGCTTTCTTT | CAGSQNMNTEAFF
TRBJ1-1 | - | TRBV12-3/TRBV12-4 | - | TGTGCCAGCAGCCCAGAAGGACAGAGGGTGAACACTGAAGCTTTCTTT | CASSPEGQRVNTEAFF
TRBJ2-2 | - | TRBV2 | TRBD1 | TGTGCCAGCAGTGAAAGGGGGCAGGCCGGGGAGCTGTTTTTT | CASSERGQAGELFF
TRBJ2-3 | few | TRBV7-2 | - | TGTGCCAGCAGTCTTCCATTCCGGGTAGATACGCAGTATTTT | CASSLPFRVDTQYF
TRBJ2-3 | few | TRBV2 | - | TGTGCCAGTCTGGGCAGGGACGCTCAACTAGATACGCAGTATTTT | CASLGRDAQLDTQYF
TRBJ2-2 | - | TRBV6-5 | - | TGTGCCAGCAGTTACGGGTTATCTTCGTGGGCCCCCACCGGGGAGCTGTTTTTT | CASSYGLSSWAPTGELFF
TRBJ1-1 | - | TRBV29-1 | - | TGCAGCGTTGGACAGAAGAACACTGAAGCTTTCTTT | CSVGQKNTEAFF
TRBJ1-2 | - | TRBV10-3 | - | TGTGCCATCAGTGCTGGCAGGTGGGGGTATGGCTACACCTTC | CAISAGRWGYGYTF
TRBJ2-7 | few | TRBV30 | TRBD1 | TGTGCCTTACAGGGGCCGACCTACGAGCAGTACTTC | CALQGPTYEQYF
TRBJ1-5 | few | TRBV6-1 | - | TGTGCCAGCAGTGCTTCGGCCTATAGCAATCAGCCCCAGCATTTT | CASSASAYSNQPQHF
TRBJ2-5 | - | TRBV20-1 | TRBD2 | TGCAGTGCTAGAAAGAGGACTAGCGGGGGAGAGACCCAGTACTTC | CSARKRTSGGETQYF
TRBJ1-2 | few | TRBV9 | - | TGTGCCAGCAGGGGTATAGGAGGCCTCTATGGCTACACCTTC | CASRGIGGLYGYTF
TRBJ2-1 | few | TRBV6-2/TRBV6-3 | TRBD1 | TGTGCCAGCAGCCTTGGACAGGGGTGGGACAATGAGCAGTTCTTC | CASSLGQGWDNEQFF
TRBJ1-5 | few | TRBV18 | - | TGTGCCAGCTCACCGAAGAGAACAGGCCCGCCTGAGGGCAATCAGCCCCAGCATTTT | CASSPKRTGPPEGNQPQHF
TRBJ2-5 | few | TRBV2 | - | TGTGCCAGTCGGTCTGACCAAGAGACCCAGTACTTC | CASRSDQETQYF
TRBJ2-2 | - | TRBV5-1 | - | TGCGCCAGCAGCGGAACAGGGCTATCGACCGGGGAGCTGTTTTTT | CASSGTGLSTGELFF
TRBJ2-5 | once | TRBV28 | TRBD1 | TGTGCCAGCAGCCGCGAGGGGACAGACGCTCGAGAGCGCCAGTACTTC | CASSREGTDARERQYF
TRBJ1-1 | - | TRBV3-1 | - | TGTGCCAGCAGCCTTGGGCCTCGGGGGGCAACTGAAGCTTTCTTT | CASSLGPRGATEAFF
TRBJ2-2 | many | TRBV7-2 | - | TGTGCCAGCAGCTTAGTGGCGCTAGGAACGGAGCTGTTTTTT | CASSLVALGTELFF
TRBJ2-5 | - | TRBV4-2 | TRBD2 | TGTGCCAGCAGCCCCGTAGTAGCGGGGGGCCACCAAGAGACCCAGTACTTC | CASSPVVAGGHQETQYF
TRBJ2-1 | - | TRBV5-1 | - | TGCGCCAGCAGCTTGGAGGGGCAGGGATCGGATGAGCAGTTCTTC | CASSLEGQGSDEQFF
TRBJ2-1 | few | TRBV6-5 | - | TGTGCCAGCAGCTTGGGGGCAGGGGCCTACAATGAGCAGTTCTTC | CASSLGAGAYNEQFF
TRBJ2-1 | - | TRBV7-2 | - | TGTGCCAGCAGCTTAACATCCGTGAACAATGAGCAGTTCTTC | CASSLTSVNNEQFF
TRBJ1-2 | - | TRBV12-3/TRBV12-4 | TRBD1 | TGTGCCAGCAGTTTGTGGACAGGGTCCCTCGGCTACACCTTC | CASSLWTGSLGYTF
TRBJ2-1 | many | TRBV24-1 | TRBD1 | TGTGCCACCAGTGATTTGACCGGGACAGGGGCCAATGAGCAGTTCTTC | CATSDLTGTGANEQFF
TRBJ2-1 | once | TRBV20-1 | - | TGCAGTGCTAGAGATAGTGTACTAGGGGGTCGCGGTGAGCAGTTCTTC | CSARDSVLGGRGEQFF
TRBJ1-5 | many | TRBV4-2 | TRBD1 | TGTGCCAGCAGCCAGAACCCCGGGACAGGGGGAGACGAGCCCCAGCATTTT | CASSQNPGTGGDEPQHF
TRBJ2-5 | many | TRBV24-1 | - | TGTGCCACCAGTGATTCGCGGGTGGTAGAGACCCAGTACTTC | CATSDSRVVETQYF
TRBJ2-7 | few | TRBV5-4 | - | TGTGCCAGCAGCCCCGGACAGCTCGAGCAGTACTTC | CASSPGQLEQYF
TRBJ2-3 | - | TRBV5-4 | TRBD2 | TGTGCCACCAGCCGGGCTAGCGGGGGTGCAGATACGCAGTATTTT | CATSRASGGADTQYF
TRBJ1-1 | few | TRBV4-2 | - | TGTGCCAGCAGCCAAGAGAGGGTGGACACTGAAGCTTTCTTT | CASSQERVDTEAFF
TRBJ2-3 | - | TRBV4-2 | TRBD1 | TGTGCCAGCAGCCAAGGGGACAGGGAATACAGAGATACGCAGTATTTT | CASSQGDREYRDTQYF
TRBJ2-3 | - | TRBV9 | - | TGTGCCAGCAGCGTAGTGTCAGCCCCAGATACGCAGTATTTT | CASSVVSAPDTQYF
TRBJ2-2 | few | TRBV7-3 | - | TGTGCCAGCAGCCGAACCCCGCCCGGGGAGCTGTTTTTT | CASSRTPPGELFF
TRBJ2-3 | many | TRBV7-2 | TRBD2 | TGTGCCAGCAGCTTAGTAGCGGGGGTGAGAGATACGCAGTATTTT | CASSLVAGVRDTQYF
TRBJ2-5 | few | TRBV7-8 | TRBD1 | TGTGCCAGCAGCTTAACACGGACAGGGGCAGAGACCCAGTACTTC | CASSLTRTGAETQYF
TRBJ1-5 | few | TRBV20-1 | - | TGCAGTGCTAATCAGGGGATGAATCAGCCCCAGCATTTT | CSANQGMNQPQHF
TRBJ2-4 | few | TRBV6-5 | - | TGTGCCAGCAAGGGGACGAGACGACGCGAAAACATTCAGTACTTC | CASKGTRRRENIQYF
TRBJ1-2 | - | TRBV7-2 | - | TGTGCCAGCAGCACCCCACAGAGTAACTATGGCTACACCTTC | CASSTPQSNYGYTF
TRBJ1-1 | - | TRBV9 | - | TGTGCCAGCAGCGCGCAGGGCCTCAGGGGCACTGAAGCTTTCTTT | CASSAQGLRGTEAFF
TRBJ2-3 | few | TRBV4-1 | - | TGCGCCAGCAGCCAAGGTCGGGACTCAGATACGCAGTATTTT | CASSQGRDSDTQYF
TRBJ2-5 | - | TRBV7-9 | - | TGTGCCAGCAGCTTAGTGGTCCACCCATGGACCCAGTACTTC | CASSLVVHPWTQYF
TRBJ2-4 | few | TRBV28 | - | TGTGCCAGCAGTTTCCCCGGGAACATTCAGTACTTC | CASSFPGNIQYF
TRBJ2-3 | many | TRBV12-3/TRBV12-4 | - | TGTGCCAGCAGTTTCGGGACTAGCACAGATACGCAGTATTTT | CASSFGTSTDTQYF
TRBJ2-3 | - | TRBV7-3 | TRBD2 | TGTGCCAGCAGCTTATCGCGGACTAGCGGGGGGGATACGCAGTATTTT | CASSLSRTSGGDTQYF
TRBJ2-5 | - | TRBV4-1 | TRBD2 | TGCGCCAGCAGCCAACCTTATGGGGGGGGACAAGAGACCCAGTACTTC | CASSQPYGGGQETQYF
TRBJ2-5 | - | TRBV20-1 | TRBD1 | TGCAGTGCTAGACCTCGCGACAGGGTCGAGACCCAGTACTTC | CSARPRDRVETQYF